This TCR beta chain was captured in a study of early T cells in non-severe SARS-CoV-2 infection. As for the study in general: The input, bulk RNA from unsorted whole blood, was sequenced, and chains were unpaired.

The CDR3 has 11 amino acids. Germline V gene sequence: CDR1 MNHNS, CDR2 SASEGT. V was clipped by 2 bases and J by 6 bases, with 5 bases between them. This clonotype came up many times. cDNA molecules, individually, were tagged with unique molecular identifiers. TCRdb reanalysed the 5' RACE reads using MiXCR and keeps one entry per CDR3 protein. The sample carries 30,000 to 45,000 distinct CDR3 sequences, 9% to 10% recorded once. The chain carries TRBV6-1 and TRBJ2-7, with D uncertain. Sequencing was performed on whole blood. This receptor was obtained from an adult who was a healthcare worker with PCR-confirmed SARS-CoV-2 infection or an uninfected control (not recorded which). CDR3 protein: CASSELREQYF. In DNA form, the CDR3 reads TGTGCCAGCAGTGAACTGCGCGAGCAGTACTTC.